What follows are 20 T cell receptor beta chains derived from one specimen sequenced in a study of graft-versus-host responses after intestinal transplantation. Using immunoSEQ multiplex PCR, the repertoire was profiled, and TCRdb retains in-frame clones only, with some absent. The sample has about 80,000 clones; less than 90% are singletons. The antigens of these receptors remain unknown. The sample here was unstimulated CD4+ T cells sorted from spleen or lymph node cells, taken before intestinal transplant. The receptors stem from a human donor who received an intestinal transplant.

The rearrangement links TRBV10-3 to TRBJ1-1; a possible D gene is TRBD1 (6 bases). CDR1 ENHRY and CDR2 SYGVKD come from the germline V gene. The CDR3 sequence is 13 residues long. The V and J ends lost 0 bases and 10 bases respectively, with 12 bases between them. CDR3 in DNA: TGTGCCATCAGTGAGTCTGGGGGGGCGCGAGCTTTCTTT. It codes for CAISESGGARAFF.

This chain links TRBV7-2 with TRBJ2-7; no clear D. CDR3 length: 15 amino acids. Germline V gene sequence: CDR1 SGHTA, CDR2 FQGNSA. The V and J ends lost 7 bases and 0 bases respectively, with 16 bases between them. The CDR3 spells CASTEAGPNSYEQYF. The DNA of the CDR3 is TGTGCCAGCACCGAAGCTGGGCCCAACTCCTACGAGCAGTACTTC.

This clone was seen a single time. The genes are TRBV29-1 and TRBJ2-3; D is ambiguous. Germline CDR1 reads SQVTM; CDR2 reads ANQGSEA. The CDR3 extends over 13 amino acids. V dropped 5 bases and J dropped 2 bases, with 11 bases sitting between them. The CDR3, as DNA: TGCAGCGTTAACGGAGATACCACAGATACGCAGTATTTT. Translating it yields CSVNGDTTDTQYF.

The chain is built from TRBV5-6 and TRBJ2-4, with a tentative D call TRBD2 (6 bases). V dropped 4 bases and J dropped 9 bases, with 14 bases sitting between them. This CDR3 region has 13 residues. The germline V gene has CDR1 SGHDT and CDR2 YYEEEE. CDR3 DNA sequence: TGTGCCAGCAGCCTACGGGGGATGGGCATTCAGTACTTC. Protein product: CASSLRGMGIQYF.

In this sample, this clone turned up a few times. The rearrangement joins TRBV13 to TRBJ2-3, with 10 bases lining up with TRBD1. Germline CDR1 and CDR2: PRHDT and FYEKMQ (reference sequence). CDR3 length equals 15 residues. The V gene end was trimmed by 4 bases and the J gene end by 1 base; junction bases not matched to a gene: 2. This CDR3 reads CASSSGTGGTDTQYF. The CDR3 DNA is TGTGCCAGCAGCTCCGGGACAGGGGGCACAGATACGCAGTATTTT.

Turning to this clone: The germline gene is not matched at one end of the junction; a read error may be the cause. The chain joins TRBV5-4 to TRBJ1-1, with 10 bases matching TRBD1. The germline CDR1 and CDR2 sequences are SGHNT and YYREEE (reference sequence). CDR3 length equals 13 residues. CDR3 nucleotides: TGTGCCAGCAGCTCACCGGGACAGGGGAGAAGGATCTTT. Its translation is CASSSPGQGRRIF.

CDR3 nucleotides: TGTGCAAGTCGCTTAGCCGACAGGGAGGCTCAGCCCCAGCATTTT. It is translated as CASRLADREAQPQHF. The rearrangement uses TRBV12-2 and TRBJ1-5; the table assigns TRBD1, which was not confirmed against the DNA. TRBV12-2 corresponds to a pseudogene. The CDR3 covers 15 residues.

DNA of the CDR3: TGTGCCGCTCGGGACAGTCCGAGGAGGGACCACTATGGCTACACCTTC. It translates to CAARDSPRRDHYGYTF. V is TRBV19 and J is TRBJ1-2; 7 bases map to TRBD1. Looked up from germline, CDR1 is LNHDA and CDR2 is SQIVND (reference sequence). CDR3 length equals 16 residues. J was trimmed by 3 bases and V by 11 bases; bases with no gene match: 18.

This chain connects TRBV6-1 to TRBJ1-5; 7 nucleotides line up with TRBD1. This CDR3 contains 14 residues. J gave up 7 bases and V 3 bases, and 6 bases lay outside the gene matches. Germline CDR1 reads MNHNS; CDR2 reads SASEGT. The CDR3 region is CASSDDRVWQPQHF. CDR3 in DNA: TGTGCCAGCAGTGACGACAGGGTCTGGCAGCCCCAGCATTTT.

J is TRBJ2-6 and V is TRBV27, with D possibly TRBD1 on 5 matching bases. Germline V gene sequence: CDR1 MNHEY, CDR2 SMNVEV (reference sequence). This CDR3 is 19 amino acids long. V shed 0 bases and J shed 0 bases, with 15 bases lying between them. For the CDR3, the DNA is TGTGCCAGCAGTTTATCCTCCGGCAGGGCTCCCTCTGGGGCCAACGTCCTGACTTTC. Its protein is CASSLSSGRAPSGANVLTF.

This clone was counted a few times. In nucleotides, the CDR3 is TGTGCCAGCAGCCTACAGGGGACCGGAAACACCATATATTTT. It codes for CASSLQGTGNTIYF. The chain employs TRBV7-9 and TRBJ1-3; 7 nucleotides agree with TRBD1. Germline values: CDR1 SEHNR, CDR2 FQNEAQ (reference sequence). This CDR3 region has 14 residues. The junction had 5 bases not matched to a gene; V was cut back by 5 bases and J by 4 bases.

In this sample, this clone turned up once. The CDR3 nucleotides are TGTGCCAGCAGCCGACAGGGGGCGTTTTTGGAAAAACTGTTTTTT. Its protein is CASSRQGAFLEKLFF. The chain links TRBV6-5 to TRBJ1-4; 10 nucleotides agree with TRBD1. J lost 8 bases, V lost 6 bases, and 9 bases had no gene match. The CDR3 length is 15 residues. Germline assignment: CDR1 MNHEY and CDR2 SVGAGI.

The chain combines TRBV11-3 with TRBJ2-1; TRBD1 agrees at 7 bases. Germline trimming cut 1 base from V and 6 bases from J; bases unmatched to any gene: 9. This CDR3 contains 16 residues. Germline-derived CDR1 and CDR2 are SGHNT and YENEEA. CDR3 nucleotide sequence: TGTGCCAGCAGCTTAGGTCCCCGACAGGGTAGCAATGAGCAGTTCTTC. Translated, it gives CASSLGPRQGSNEQFF. Full variable domain (remainder filled in from reference TRBV11-3 and TRBJ2-1): EAGVVQSPRYKIIEKKQPVAFWCNPISGHNTLYWYLQNLGQGPELLIRYENEEAVDDSQLPKDRFSAERLKGVDSTLKIQPAELGDSAVYLCASSLGPRQGSNEQFFGPGTRLTVL.

This clone was counted between two and nine times. As the CDR3 is not closed by the conserved phenylalanine or tryptophan, this likely results from a read error. It is unclear where the CDR3 begins or ends on the DNA, so no DNA is shown, and the CDR3 is as TCRdb lists it. The chain recombines TRBV5-6 with TRBJ2-7; TRBD1, as called in the table, went unchecked against the DNA. Per the germline V gene, CDR1 is SGHDT and CDR2 is YYEEEE. The CDR3 is 8 amino acids long, termini counted. The CDR3 loop is CASRQGAT.

Here the CDR3 reads CASSVEPRQGSSYNEQFF. CDR3 DNA sequence: TGTGCCAGCAGCGTAGAGCCCCGACAGGGGAGCTCCTACAATGAGCAGTTCTTC. The chain carries TRBV9 and TRBJ2-1, with 8 bases aligning to TRBD1. The CDR3 extends over 18 amino acids. The J segment lost 0 bases and the V segment lost 0 bases, leaving 8 bases of the junction unmatched. Germline V gene lookup returns CDR1 SGDLS and CDR2 YYNGEE.

The genes are TRBV7-8 and TRBJ1-1; D might be TRBD1 (6 bases). Trimming took off 5 bases at V and 7 bases at J, with 17 bases between the two ends. Germline V CDR1 and CDR2: SGHVS, FQNEAQ. This CDR3 contains 14 residues. CDR3 sequence reads: CASSLLREGGEAFF. CDR3 bases: TGTGCCAGCAGCCTTTTAAGGGAAGGGGGTGAAGCTTTCTTT.

The V call is TRBV15, the J call TRBJ2-7, with TRBD1 matching 9 bases. CDR3 length equals 13 residues. Looked up from germline, CDR1 is LNHNV and CDR2 is YYDKDF (reference sequence). The ends lost 1 base at V and 5 bases at J; junction bases unmatched: 0. The CDR3 reads CATSRGTGDEQYF. CDR3 bases: TGTGCCACCAGCAGAGGGACAGGGGACGAGCAGTACTTC. Based on the CDR3 plus reference TRBV15 and TRBJ2-7, the full variable domain is DAMVIQNPRYQVTQFGKPVTLSCSQTLNHNVMYWYQQKSSQAPKLLFHYYDKDFNNEADTPDNFQSRRPNTSFCFLDIRSPGLGDTAMYLCATSRGTGDEQYFGPGTRLTVT.

The chain is built from TRBV5-1 and TRBJ2-1; 10 nucleotides line up with TRBD2. The V gene's germline CDR1 is SGHRS and CDR2 YFSETQ. The CDR3 has 16 residues. V lost 0 bases to trimming and J lost 3 bases; unmatched junction nucleotides: 3. CDR3 sequence (DNA): TGCGCCAGCAGCTTGGGGACTAGCGGAGTCTACAATGAGCAGTTCTTC. Its protein is CASSLGTSGVYNEQFF.

The genes are TRBV7-8 and TRBJ2-2; TRBD2 is a possible D gene (7 bases). Germline V gene sequence: CDR1 SGHVS, CDR2 FQNEAQ. The length of the CDR3 is 16 residues. V lost 1 base and J 4 bases, leaving 13 bases between the germline ends. CDR3 loop: CASSLGSGTSTGELFF. CDR3 nucleotide sequence: TGTGCCAGCAGCTTAGGGAGCGGGACAAGCACCGGGGAGCTGTTTTTT.

V and J are TRBV6-1 and TRBJ1-5, with D perhaps TRBD1 (5 bases). The V gene's germline CDR1 is MNHNS and CDR2 SASEGT. The length of the CDR3 is 15 residues. Trimming took off 3 bases at V and 0 bases at J, with 9 bases between the two ends. The CDR3 nucleotides are TGTGCCAGCAGTGATAGACAGTATAGCAATCAGCCCCAGCATTTT. Amino acids: CASSDRQYSNQPQHF.